Listed below are T cell receptor beta chains from one sample, sequenced in a study of cytomegalovirus exposure and HLA in healthy donors. Libraries were prepared by immunoSEQ multiplex PCR; TCRdb keeps only in-frame clonotypes and omits some of them. The repertoire consists of 150,000 to 200,000 clones, with around 62% occurring once and the leading ten covering roughly 2.9%. Input material: PBMCs. The receptor set was obtained from a man between 40 and 49 years old in good health and CMV-seronegative. Each CDR3 is given with its conserved first and last residue. The D gene is left open where the match is weak. The size of a clone is reported for some rows only, either as once, few or many, or as a class for expanded clones.

TRBV2,.,TRBJ2-2,14,.,CASSVKGDTGELFF,TGTGCCAGCAGTGTTAAAGGGGACACCGGGGAGCTGTTTTTT
TRBV11-1,TRBD2,TRBJ2-7,15,few,CASSLGLGGAYEQYF,TGTGCCAGCAGCCTAGGACTAGGAGGAGCCTACGAGCAGTACTTC
TRBV4-2,TRBD2,TRBJ2-3,17,.,CASSQDHSGGQTDTQYF,TGTGCCAGCAGCCAAGATCATTCGGGGGGGCAAACAGATACGCAGTATTTT
TRBV5-1,.,TRBJ1-1,15,.,CASRTAGTKNTEAFF,TGCGCCAGCAGGACGGCCGGGACAAAGAACACTGAAGCTTTCTTT
TRBV16,TRBD1,TRBJ1-6,14,.,CASSPGTANSPLHF,TGTGCCAGCAGCCCGGGGACAGCTAATTCACCCCTCCACTTT
TRBV30,.,TRBJ1-3,16,.,CAWSPTGRASGNTIYF,TGTGCCTGGAGCCCGACAGGACGGGCCTCTGGAAACACCATATATTTT
TRBV7-9,TRBD2,TRBJ2-7,16,once,CASSLRGGLELYEQYF,TGTGCCAGCAGCTTAAGGGGGGGACTAGAGCTTTACGAGCAGTACTTC
TRBV20-1,.,TRBJ2-4,11,.,CSAGRGPREVF,TGCAGTGCTGGGCGGGGACCTCGAGAGGTCTTC
TRBV9,.,TRBJ1-5,15,.,CASSVGPVNNQPQHF,TGTGCCAGCAGCGTTGGGCCAGTCAACAATCAGCCCCAGCATTTT
TRBV2,.,TRBJ1-5,14,once,CASVFRGGDQPQHF,TGTGCCAGCGTTTTTAGGGGTGGGGATCAGCCCCAGCATTTT
TRBV11-3,TRBD1,TRBJ1-1,13,.,CASSPTGRTEAFF,TGTGCCAGCAGCCCGACAGGGCGCACTGAAGCTTTCTTT
TRBV11-3,TRBD2,TRBJ2-3,16,.,CASSLDGRGGDDTQYF,TGTGCCAGCAGCTTAGACGGGCGGGGGGGCGATGATACGCAGTATTTT
TRBV19,TRBD1,TRBJ2-1,15,.,CASKGPGQGIGEQFF,TGTGCCAGTAAGGGCCCGGGACAGGGTATAGGTGAGCAGTTCTTC
TRBV10-3,TRBD2,TRBJ2-1,16,.,CAISDPASGGGNEQFF,TGTGCCATCAGTGACCCGGCTAGCGGGGGGGGCAATGAGCAGTTCTTC
TRBV14,TRBD1,TRBJ1-1,18,once,CASSQEGLPGQGHTEAFF,TGTGCCAGCAGCCAAGAGGGCCTCCCCGGACAGGGACACACTGAAGCTTTCTTT
TRBV6-4,TRBD2,TRBJ2-3,13,.,CASSTELAGAQYF,TGTGCCAGCAGTACTGAACTAGCGGGGGCGCAGTATTTT
TRBV14,TRBD2,TRBJ2-1,19,once,CASSQGQSKRGLVYNEQFF,TGTGCCAGCAGCCAAGGCCAGAGCAAAAGGGGACTAGTCTACAATGAGCAGTTCTTC
TRBV19,.,TRBJ1-6,15,.,CASSIDSSYNSPLHF,TGTGCCAGTAGTATCGACAGTTCTTATAATTCACCCCTCCACTTT